These T cell receptor beta chains were read from a single sample in a study of regulatory T cells in long-lasting Graves disease. TCRdb independently ran MiXCR on the multiplex PCR reads; one entry per CDR3 protein. The sample includes about 530,000 distinct CDR3 sequences, roughly 16% seen only once; the top ten take about 25%. Separately, the same data were catalogued under a study of T cells in Graves' hyperthyroidism and ophthalmopathy.

The sequences come from peripheral blood mononuclear cells (PBMCs), collected at new diagnosis, from a patient treated with antithyroid drugs. All receptors come from a woman aged 40 to 65 with Graves disease. Each CDR3 is given with its conserved first and last residue. The order of the fields is D gene, clone size, J gene, V gene, CDR3 DNA, CDR3 protein. D genes are given only for firm matches. Clone size is given for some rows only: seen once, a few or many times, or a class if the clone is expanded.

. | many | TRBJ2-7 | TRBV7-9 | TGTGCCAGCTCAGGGGGGGCAAGCAACGAGCAGTACTTC | CASSGGASNEQYF
. | few | TRBJ1-4 | TRBV5-1 | TGCGCCAGCAGACGAACCGGGACAACGACGGAAAAACTGTTTTTT | CASRRTGTTTEKLFF
TRBD1 | many | TRBJ1-6 | TRBV28 | TGTGCCCCACTACCGCTAGGGGGCAAAGGAAATTCACCCCTCCACTTT | CAPLPLGGKGNSPLHF
TRBD1 | . | TRBJ1-2 | TRBV28 | TGTGCCAGCAGTTCCCGGACAGGTGGTGGCTATGGCTACACCTTC | CASSSRTGGGYGYTF
. | . | TRBJ1-1 | TRBV10-1 | TGCGCCAGCAGTGGAACTGGGTTGCCTGAAGCTTTCTTT | CASSGTGLPEAFF
. | . | TRBJ1-5 | TRBV4-1 | TGCGCCAGCAGCCAAATCGGACAGCGCTATAGCAATCAGCCCCAGCATTTT | CASSQIGQRYSNQPQHF
. | many | TRBJ1-1 | TRBV7-9 | TGTGCCAGCAGCCCCTTTGGGGGTAGACAAGAAGAAGCTTTCTTT | CASSPFGGRQEEAFF
TRBD2 | . | TRBJ2-1 | TRBV19 | TGTGCCAGTAGCATAGCGGGGGCCAGCTACAATGAGCAGTTCTTC | CASSIAGASYNEQFF
TRBD1 | . | TRBJ1-1 | TRBV20-1 | TGCAGTGCTTTAGTAGGGGGCGCAGACACTGAAGCTTTCTTT | CSALVGGADTEAFF
TRBD2 | few | TRBJ2-7 | TRBV20-1 | TGCAGTGCGGAAAGTAGTGGTCTAGCGGGGGGTCTCTCCTACGAGCAGTACTTC | CSAESSGLAGGLSYEQYF
TRBD1 | few | TRBJ2-7 | TRBV12-3/TRBV12-4 | TGTGCCAGCAGTTTTCGTGGACAGGGGGCGGAAGAGCAGTACTTC | CASSFRGQGAEEQYF
TRBD2 | many | TRBJ2-1 | TRBV13 | TGTGCCAGCAGCTCGGGGAGAAGCGGGGGGTACAATGAGCAGTTCTTC | CASSSGRSGGYNEQFF
. | . | TRBJ1-2 | TRBV4-2 | TGTGCCAGCAGCCCAGGGGAGACCTATGGCTACACCTTC | CASSPGETYGYTF
. | . | TRBJ2-7 | TRBV5-1 | TGCGCCAGCAGCGGCCCCAGTGGTAGGGGCTCCTACGAGCAGTACTTC | CASSGPSGRGSYEQYF
TRBD1 | many | TRBJ1-5 | TRBV2 | TGTGCCAGCAGAAACAGGGGGCTGGGTCAGCCCCAGCATTTT | CASRNRGLGQPQHF
. | few | TRBJ2-1 | TRBV7-9 | TGTGCCAGCAGCCCCAGCTACGGACACAACTCCTACAATGAGCAGTTCTTC | CASSPSYGHNSYNEQFF
. | many | TRBJ1-1 | TRBV28 | TGTGCCAGCAGTTTTTGGAGTAGGAACACTGAAGCTTTCTTT | CASSFWSRNTEAFF
TRBD2 | . | TRBJ2-1 | TRBV19 | TGTGCCAGTTCCAGCGGGGGGGCAATTGTTCTCTACAATGAGCAGTTCTTC | CASSSGGAIVLYNEQFF
. | many | TRBJ1-2 | TRBV6-4 | TGTGCCAGCAGTGACGAACAGGATCCGAAAGGTTGGGGGGGCTACACCTTC | CASSDEQDPKGWGGYTF
. | many | TRBJ1-4 | TRBV12-5 | TGTGCTAGTGGTCGCCCCAATGAAAAACTGTTTTTT | CASGRPNEKLFF
TRBD1 | few | TRBJ1-4 | TRBV4-2 | TGTGCCAGCAGCCAACAGGGGGGCGGGGGAAATGAAAAACTGTTTTTT | CASSQQGGGGNEKLFF
. | few | TRBJ1-2 | TRBV30 | TGTGCCTGGAGTGTACCAAGGCGAAATGGCTACACCTTC | CAWSVPRRNGYTF
. | . | TRBJ1-4 | TRBV15 | TGTGCCACCAGCAGAGATCCAGAGACCAAAGAAAAACTGTTTTTT | CATSRDPETKEKLFF
. | many | TRBJ1-2 | TRBV6-1 | TGTGCCAGCAGCCCAGGGACCGTAAGTCCGACCTATGGCTACACCTTC | CASSPGTVSPTYGYTF
. | few | TRBJ1-3 | TRBV30 | TGTGCCAGTTGGTACTCTGGAAACACCATATATTTT | CASWYSGNTIYF
TRBD2 | many | TRBJ2-3 | TRBV12-3/TRBV12-4 | TGTGCCAGCAGTTTAATTAGCGGGGGGGATACGCAGTATTTT | CASSLISGGDTQYF
TRBD1 | . | TRBJ2-1 | TRBV6-2/TRBV6-3 | TGTGCCAGCAGTAAGGGGACAGGTTCTTACAATGAGCAGTTCTTC | CASSKGTGSYNEQFF
. | . | TRBJ2-1 | TRBV12-3/TRBV12-4 | TGTGCCAGCAGTTTGGACGCCGTATACAATGAGCAGTTCTTC | CASSLDAVYNEQFF
. | many | TRBJ2-3 | TRBV11-2 | TGTGCCAGCAGCTTAGAACCGGTGGCAGATACGCAGTATTTT | CASSLEPVADTQYF
TRBD2 | . | TRBJ2-5 | TRBV4-2 | TGTGCCAGCAGCCCCCGGGACTATATCATCGAGACCCAGTACTTC | CASSPRDYIIETQYF
TRBD1 | many | TRBJ1-1 | TRBV2 | TGTGCCAGCAGTGAGGGACAGATTAACACTGAAGCTTTCTTT | CASSEGQINTEAFF
TRBD1 | many | TRBJ1-3 | TRBV28 | TGTGCCAGCAGTTCCGCGACGGGGACAGGGTTAAACACCATATATTTT | CASSSATGTGLNTIYF
. | . | TRBJ2-2 | TRBV20-1 | TGCAGTGCAGAACGGCAGGCCGTGACCAAGGGAGGGGAGCTGTTTTTT | CSAERQAVTKGGELFF